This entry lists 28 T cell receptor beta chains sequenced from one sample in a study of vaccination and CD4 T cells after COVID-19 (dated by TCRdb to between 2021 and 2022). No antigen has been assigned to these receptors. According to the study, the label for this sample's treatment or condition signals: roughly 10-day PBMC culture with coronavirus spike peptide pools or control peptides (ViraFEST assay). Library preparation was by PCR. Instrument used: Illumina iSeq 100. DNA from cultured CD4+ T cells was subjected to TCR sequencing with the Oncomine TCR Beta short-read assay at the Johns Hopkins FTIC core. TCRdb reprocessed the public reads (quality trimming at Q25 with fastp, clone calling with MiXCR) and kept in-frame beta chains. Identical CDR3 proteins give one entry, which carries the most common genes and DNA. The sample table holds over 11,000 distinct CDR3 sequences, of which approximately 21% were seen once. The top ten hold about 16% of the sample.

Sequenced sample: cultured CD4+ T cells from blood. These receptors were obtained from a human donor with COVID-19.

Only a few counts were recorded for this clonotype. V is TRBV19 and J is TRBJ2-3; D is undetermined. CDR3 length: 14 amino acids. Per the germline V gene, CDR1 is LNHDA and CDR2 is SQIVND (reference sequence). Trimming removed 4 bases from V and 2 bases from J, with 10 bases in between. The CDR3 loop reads CASSNRGLTDTQYF. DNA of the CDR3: TGTGCCAGTAGTAACAGAGGTCTCACAGATACGCAGTATTTT.

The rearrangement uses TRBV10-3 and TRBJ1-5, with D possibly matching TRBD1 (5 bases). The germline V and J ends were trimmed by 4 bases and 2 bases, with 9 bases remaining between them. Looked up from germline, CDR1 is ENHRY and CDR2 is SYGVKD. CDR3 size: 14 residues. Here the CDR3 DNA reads TGTGCCATCAGTGTAGGGGATGGCAATCAGCCCCAGCATTTT. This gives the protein CAISVGDGNQPQHF.

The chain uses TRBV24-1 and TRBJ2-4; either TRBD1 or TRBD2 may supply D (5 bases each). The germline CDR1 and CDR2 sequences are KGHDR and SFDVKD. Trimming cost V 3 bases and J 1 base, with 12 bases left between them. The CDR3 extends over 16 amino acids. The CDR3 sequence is CATSDGTEGAKNIQYF. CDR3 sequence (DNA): TGTGCCACCAGTGATGGGACCGAGGGTGCCAAAAACATTCAGTACTTC.

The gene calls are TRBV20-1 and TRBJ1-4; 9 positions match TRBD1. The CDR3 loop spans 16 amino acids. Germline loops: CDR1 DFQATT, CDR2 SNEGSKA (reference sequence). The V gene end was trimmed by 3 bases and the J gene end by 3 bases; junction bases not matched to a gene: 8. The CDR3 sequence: CSASLLGQGSNEKLFF. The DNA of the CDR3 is TGCAGTGCTAGTCTTTTGGGACAGGGATCTAATGAAAAACTGTTTTTT.

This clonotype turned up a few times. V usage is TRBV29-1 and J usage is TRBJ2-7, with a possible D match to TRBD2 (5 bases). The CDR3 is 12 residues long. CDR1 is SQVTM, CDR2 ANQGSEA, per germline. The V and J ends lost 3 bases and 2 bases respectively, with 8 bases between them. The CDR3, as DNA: TGCAGCGTTGATTTCGGGGCCTACGAGCAGTACTTC. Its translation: CSVDFGAYEQYF.

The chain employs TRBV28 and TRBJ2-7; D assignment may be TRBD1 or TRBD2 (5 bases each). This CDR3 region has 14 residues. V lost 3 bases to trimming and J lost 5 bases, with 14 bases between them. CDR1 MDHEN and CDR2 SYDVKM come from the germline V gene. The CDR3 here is CASSFMGERNEQYF. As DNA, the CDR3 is TGTGCCAGCAGTTTTATGGGGGAAAGGAACGAGCAGTACTTC. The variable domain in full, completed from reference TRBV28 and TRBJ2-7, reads DVKVTQSSRYLVKRTGEKVFLECVQDMDHENMFWYRQDPGLGLRLIYFSYDVKMKEKGDIPEGYSVSREKKERFSLILESASTNQTSMYLCASSFMGERNEQYFGPGTRLTVT.

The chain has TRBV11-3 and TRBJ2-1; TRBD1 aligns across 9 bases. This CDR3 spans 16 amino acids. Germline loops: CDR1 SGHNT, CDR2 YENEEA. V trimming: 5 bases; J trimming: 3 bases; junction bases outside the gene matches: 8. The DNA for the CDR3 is TGTGCCAGCAGCACGGGACAGGGTATGTTCTACAATGAGCAGTTCTTC. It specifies CASSTGQGMFYNEQFF.

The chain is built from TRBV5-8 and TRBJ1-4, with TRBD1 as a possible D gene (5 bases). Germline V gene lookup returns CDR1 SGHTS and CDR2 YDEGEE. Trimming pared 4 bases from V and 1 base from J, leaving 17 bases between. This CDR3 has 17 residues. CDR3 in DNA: TGTGCCAGCAGCGATCCGGGACGCCGTGGAACTAATGAAAAACTGTTTTTT. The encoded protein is CASSDPGRRGTNEKLFF.

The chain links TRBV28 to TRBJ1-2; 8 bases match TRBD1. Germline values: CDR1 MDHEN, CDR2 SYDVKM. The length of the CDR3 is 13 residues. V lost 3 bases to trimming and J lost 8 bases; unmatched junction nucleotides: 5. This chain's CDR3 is CASSLTGDRGYTF. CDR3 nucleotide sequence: TGTGCCAGCAGTTTGACAGGGGACCGGGGCTACACCTTC.

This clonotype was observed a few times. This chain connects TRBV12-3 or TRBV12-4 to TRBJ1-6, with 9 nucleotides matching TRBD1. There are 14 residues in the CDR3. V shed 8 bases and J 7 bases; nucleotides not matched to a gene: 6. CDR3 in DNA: TGTGCCAGCGGGGGGGACAGGGTGAATTCACCCCTCCACTTT. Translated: CASGGDRVNSPLHF.

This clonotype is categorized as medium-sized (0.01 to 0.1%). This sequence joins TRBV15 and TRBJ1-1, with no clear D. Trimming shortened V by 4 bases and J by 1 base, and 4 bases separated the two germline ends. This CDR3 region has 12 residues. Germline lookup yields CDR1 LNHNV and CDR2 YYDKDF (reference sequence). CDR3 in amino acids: CATSTANTEAFF. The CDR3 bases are TGTGCCACCAGCACAGCGAACACTGAAGCTTTCTTT.

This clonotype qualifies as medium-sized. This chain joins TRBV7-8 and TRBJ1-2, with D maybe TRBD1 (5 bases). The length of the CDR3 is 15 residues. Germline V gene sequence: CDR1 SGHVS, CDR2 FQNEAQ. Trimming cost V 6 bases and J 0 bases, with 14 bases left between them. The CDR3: CASSVRDGANYGYTF. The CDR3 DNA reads TGTGCCAGCAGTGTTCGGGACGGAGCTAACTATGGCTACACCTTC.

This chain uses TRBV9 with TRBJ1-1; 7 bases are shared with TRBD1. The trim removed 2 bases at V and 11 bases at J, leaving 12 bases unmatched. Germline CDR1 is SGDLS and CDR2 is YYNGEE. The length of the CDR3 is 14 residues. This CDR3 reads CASSVSGGHGGAFF. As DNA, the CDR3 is TGTGCCAGCAGCGTGTCAGGGGGACACGGGGGCGCTTTCTTT.

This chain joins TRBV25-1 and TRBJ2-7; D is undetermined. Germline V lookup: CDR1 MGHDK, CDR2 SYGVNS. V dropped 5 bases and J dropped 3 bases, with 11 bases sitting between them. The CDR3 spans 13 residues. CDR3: CASSRLRVYEQYF. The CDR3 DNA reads TGTGCCAGCAGTCGTCTTAGGGTCTACGAGCAGTACTTC.

The CDR3 spells CASSLQGVSQPQHF. CDR3 bases: TGTGCCAGCAGTTTACAGGGAGTGAGTCAGCCCCAGCATTTT. The chain employs TRBV12-3 or TRBV12-4 and TRBJ1-5; a possible D gene is TRBD1 (5 bases). The CDR3 has 14 residues. The ends were cut back, 2 bases at V and 6 bases at J, with 11 bases in the middle.

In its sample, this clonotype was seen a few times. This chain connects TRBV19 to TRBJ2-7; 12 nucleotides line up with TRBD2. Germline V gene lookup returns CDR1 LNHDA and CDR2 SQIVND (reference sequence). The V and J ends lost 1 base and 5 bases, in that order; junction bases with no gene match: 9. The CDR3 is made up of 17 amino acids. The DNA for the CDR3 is TGTGCCAGTAGTATAGCCCGACTAGCGGGGGCGCAGGACGAGCAGTACTTC. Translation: CASSIARLAGAQDEQYF.

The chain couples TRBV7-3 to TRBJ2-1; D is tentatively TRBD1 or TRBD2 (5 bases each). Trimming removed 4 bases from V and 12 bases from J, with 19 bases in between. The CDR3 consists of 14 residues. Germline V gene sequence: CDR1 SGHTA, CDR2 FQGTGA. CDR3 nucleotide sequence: TGTGCCAGCAGCTCCCCCCACATGGCAGGGAGGCAGTTCTTC. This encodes CASSSPHMAGRQFF.

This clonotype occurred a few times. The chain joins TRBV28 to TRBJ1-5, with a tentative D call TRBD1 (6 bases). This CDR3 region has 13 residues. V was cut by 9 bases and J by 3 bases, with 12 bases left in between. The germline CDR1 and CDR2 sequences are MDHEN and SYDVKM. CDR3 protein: CASKQGINQPQHF. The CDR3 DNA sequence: TGTGCCAGTAAACAGGGTATCAATCAGCCCCAGCATTTT. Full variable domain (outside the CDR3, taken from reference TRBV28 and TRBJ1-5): DVKVTQSSRYLVKRTGEKVFLECVQDMDHENMFWYRQDPGLGLRLIYFSYDVKMKEKGDIPEGYSVSREKKERFSLILESASTNQTSMYLCASKQGINQPQHFGDGTRLSIL.

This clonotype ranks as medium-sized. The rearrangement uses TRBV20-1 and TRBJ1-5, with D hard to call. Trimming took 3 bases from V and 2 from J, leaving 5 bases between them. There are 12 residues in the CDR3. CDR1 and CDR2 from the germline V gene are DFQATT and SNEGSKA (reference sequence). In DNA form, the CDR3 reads TGCAGTGCTAGTAATGGCAATCAGCCCCAGCATTTT. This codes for CSASNGNQPQHF.

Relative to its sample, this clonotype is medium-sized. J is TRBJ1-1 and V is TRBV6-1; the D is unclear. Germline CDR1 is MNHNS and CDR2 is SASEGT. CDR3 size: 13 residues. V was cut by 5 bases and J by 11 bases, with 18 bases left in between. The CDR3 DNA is TGTGCCAGCAGTACAATGACAATGGCGATCGCTTTCTTT. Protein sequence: CASSTMTMAIAFF.

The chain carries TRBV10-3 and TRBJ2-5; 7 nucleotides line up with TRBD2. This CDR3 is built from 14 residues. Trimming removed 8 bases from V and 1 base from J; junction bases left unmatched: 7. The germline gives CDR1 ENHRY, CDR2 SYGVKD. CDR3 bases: TGTGCCATCGCCCAAGGCGGGGGCCAAGAGACCCAGTACTTC. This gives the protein CAIAQGGGQETQYF.

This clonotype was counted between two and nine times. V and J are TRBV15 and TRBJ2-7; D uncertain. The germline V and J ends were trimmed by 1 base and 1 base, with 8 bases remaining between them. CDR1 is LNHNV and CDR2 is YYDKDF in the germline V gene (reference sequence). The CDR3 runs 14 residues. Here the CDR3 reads CATSRAFQSYEQYF. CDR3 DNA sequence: TGTGCCACCAGCAGAGCTTTCCAATCCTACGAGCAGTACTTC.

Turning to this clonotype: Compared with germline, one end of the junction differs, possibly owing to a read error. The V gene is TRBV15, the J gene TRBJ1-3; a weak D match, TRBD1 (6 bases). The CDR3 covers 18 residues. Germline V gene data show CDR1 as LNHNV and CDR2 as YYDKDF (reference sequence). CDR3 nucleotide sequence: TGTGCCACCAGTTCTCGGGGCCGGGGGGCAGGGTCTGGAGACACCATATATTTT. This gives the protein CATSSRGRGAGSGDTIYF.

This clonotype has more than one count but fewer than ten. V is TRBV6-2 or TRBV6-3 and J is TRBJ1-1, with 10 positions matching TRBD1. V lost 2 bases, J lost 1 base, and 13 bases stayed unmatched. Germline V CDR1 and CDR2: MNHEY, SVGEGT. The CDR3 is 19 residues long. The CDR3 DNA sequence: TGTGCCAGCAGTTACCGCCGGGACAGGGGACGGTCGGAGAACACTGAAGCTTTCTTT. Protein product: CASSYRRDRGRSENTEAFF.

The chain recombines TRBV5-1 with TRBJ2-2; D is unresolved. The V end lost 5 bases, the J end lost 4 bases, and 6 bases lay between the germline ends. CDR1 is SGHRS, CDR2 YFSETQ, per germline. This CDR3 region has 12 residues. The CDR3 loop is CASRDGTGELFF. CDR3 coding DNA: TGCGCCAGCAGGGACGGCACCGGGGAGCTGTTTTTT.

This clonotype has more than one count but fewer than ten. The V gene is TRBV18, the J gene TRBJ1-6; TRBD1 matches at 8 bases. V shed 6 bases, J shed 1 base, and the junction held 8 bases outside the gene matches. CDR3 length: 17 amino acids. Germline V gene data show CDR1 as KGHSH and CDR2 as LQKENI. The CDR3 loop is CASSPRQGLSYNSPLHF. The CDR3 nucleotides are TGTGCCAGCTCTCCGAGACAGGGGTTATCCTATAATTCACCCCTCCACTTT.

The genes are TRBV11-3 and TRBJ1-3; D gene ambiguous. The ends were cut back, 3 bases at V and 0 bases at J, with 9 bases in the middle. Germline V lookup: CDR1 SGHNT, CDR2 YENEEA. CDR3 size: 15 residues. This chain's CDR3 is CASSLIGSSGNTIYF. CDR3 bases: TGTGCCAGCAGCTTGATCGGGAGCTCTGGAAACACCATATATTTT.

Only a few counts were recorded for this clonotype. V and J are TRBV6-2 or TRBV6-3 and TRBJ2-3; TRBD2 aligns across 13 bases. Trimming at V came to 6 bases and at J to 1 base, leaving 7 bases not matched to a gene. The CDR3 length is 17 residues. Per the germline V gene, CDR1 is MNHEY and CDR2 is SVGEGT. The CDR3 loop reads CASSRTSGGVRTDTQYF. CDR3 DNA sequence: TGTGCCAGCAGCCGAACTAGCGGGGGGGTTCGCACAGATACGCAGTATTTT.